This T cell receptor beta chain derives from a study of patients with pleural tuberculosis. This clonotype appeared many times. TCRdb recomputed calls from the reads with MiXCR, one row per CDR3 protein. Of around 50,000 distinct CDR3 sequences in the sample, about 7.9% were seen once. V lost 2 bases, J lost 3 bases, and 15 bases lay in between. Germline CDR1 and CDR2: SNHLY and FYNNEI. This CDR3 has 16 residues. The J gene is TRBJ2-3, the V gene TRBV2; D uncertain. The TCR comes from a human donor with pleural tuberculosis. The CDR3 sequence is CASSEPTKSGTDTQYF. DNA for the CDR3: TGTGCCAGCAGTGAACCAACCAAGAGTGGGACAGATACGCAGTATTTT.